Each of the 31 T cell receptor beta chains below was sequenced from the same sample in a study of T cell repertoires in cytomegalovirus infection. TCRdb ran MiXCR on the reads and lists one entry per CDR3 protein. The table lists 200,000 to 300,000 distinct CDR3 sequences, 6% to 8% of them singletons. Specimen: PBMCs. The receptors come from a human donor in good health (CMV status not recorded). Some clones in this sample may be carry-over from other donors' samples.

This clonotype was counted ten times or more. This sequence joins TRBV12-3 or TRBV12-4 and TRBJ1-5; D might be TRBD1 (6 bases). Trimming took off 5 bases at V and 7 bases at J, with 21 bases between the two ends. The CDR3 runs to 16 residues. Written as DNA, the CDR3 is TGTGCCAGCAGTCCCACTGGGGGGCGAGATGGGCAGCCCCAGCATTTT. It yields the protein CASSPTGGRDGQPQHF.

The sample holds a few counts of this clonotype. This chain links TRBV2 with TRBJ2-5; 7 bases are a match to TRBD1. From germline, CDR1 is SNHLY and CDR2 FYNNEI. Losses at the gene ends were 4 bases for V and 4 bases for J; bases not matched to a gene: 9. The CDR3 contains 15 residues. For the CDR3, the DNA is TGTGCCAGCAGTGTCCTTCAGGGGGTATTAGAGACCCAGTACTTC. Protein: CASSVLQGVLETQYF.

This clonotype was recorded many times. The rearrangement joins TRBV3-1 to TRBJ1-1; tentative D call: TRBD1 (5 bases). Trimming took 4 bases from V and 0 from J, leaving 12 bases between them. The germline gives CDR1 LGHDT, CDR2 YNNKEL (reference sequence). This CDR3 is built from 15 residues. CDR3 amino acids: CASSPLGRVNTEAFF. CDR3 nucleotides: TGTGCCAGCAGCCCTCTGGGACGGGTGAACACTGAAGCTTTCTTT. Supplemented by reference TRBV3-1 and TRBJ1-1, the full variable domain reads DTAVSQTPKYLVTQMGNDKSIKCEQNLGHDTMYWYKQDSKKFLKIMFSYNNKELIINETVPNRFSPKSPDKAHLNLHINSLELGDSAVYFCASSPLGRVNTEAFFGQGTRLTVV.

Ten or more counts support this clonotype. The gene calls are TRBV4-3 and TRBJ1-2, with D perhaps TRBD1 (5 bases). Deletions cut 3 bases from V and 2 bases from J, with 16 bases between. This CDR3 has 16 residues. CDR1 is LGHNA and CDR2 is YSLEER in the germline V gene. Here the CDR3 DNA reads TGCGCCAGCAGCCAGGCCCCTGCAGGGATAAACTATGGCTACACCTTC. It specifies CASSQAPAGINYGYTF.

In its sample, this clonotype was seen many times. The chain has TRBV6-4 and TRBJ1-1, with a possible D match to TRBD1 (5 bases). The germline V gene has CDR1 MRHNA and CDR2 SNTAGT. Trimming took 6 bases from V and 5 from J, leaving 19 bases between them. The CDR3 is 15 residues long. The CDR3 bases are TGTGCCAGCAGACAACACCTAACCGGGGGGACTGAAGCTTTCTTT. Its translation is CASRQHLTGGTEAFF.

This clonotype has at least ten counts. The chain is built from TRBV28 and TRBJ2-1; D is perhaps TRBD1 (6 bases). The CDR3 is 14 amino acids. In germline, CDR1 is MDHEN, CDR2 SYDVKM. The V end lost 8 bases, the J end lost 2 bases, and 13 bases lay between the germline ends. The CDR3 here is CASFRGSPYNEQFF. DNA of the CDR3: TGTGCCAGCTTCAGGGGATCGCCCTACAATGAGCAGTTCTTC.

This clonotype appeared many times. The chain recombines TRBV28 with TRBJ1-2; D gene unclear. Germline CDR1 is MDHEN and CDR2 is SYDVKM. V was pared by 2 bases and J by 8 bases, with 24 bases between. This CDR3 has 17 amino acids. The CDR3 region has the DNA TGTGCCAGCAGTTTAGCCCTTGGCGGAGGGCGACGGCCGGGCTACACCTTC. Its protein is CASSLALGGGRRPGYTF.

In this sample, this clonotype turned up a few times. The CDR3 bases are TGCAGTGCTAGAGGCCCGGAAGTGTTCTATGGCTACACCTTC. Its translation is CSARGPEVFYGYTF. V is TRBV20-1 and J is TRBJ1-2; D uncertain. V lost 1 base and J 4 bases, leaving 13 bases between the germline ends. There are 14 residues in the CDR3. Looked up from germline, CDR1 is DFQATT and CDR2 is SNEGSKA (reference sequence).

This clonotype was counted at least ten times. In DNA form, the CDR3 reads TGTGCCACCAGTGCCTTGAACACCGGGGAGCTGTTTTTT. Residues: CATSALNTGELFF. The V and J genes are TRBV24-1 and TRBJ2-2; D not certain. The CDR3 totals 13 residues. V was shortened by 5 bases and J by 1 base, with 4 bases between the two germline ends. Germline CDR1 reads KGHDR; CDR2 reads SFDVKD.

V gene TRBV30 combines with J gene TRBJ2-2; D may be TRBD1 (5 bases). The CDR3 runs 14 residues. Trimming removed 1 base at V and 6 bases at J, with 12 bases between. Germline CDR1 is GTSNPN and CDR2 is SVGIG (reference sequence). The CDR3 here is CAWSATGQPGELFF. CDR3 DNA: TGTGCCTGGAGTGCCACTGGACAACCCGGGGAGCTGTTTTTT.

This clonotype occurred many times. J is TRBJ2-3 and V is TRBV6-6, with TRBD2 matching over 9 bases. Germline V CDR1 and CDR2: MNHNY, SVGAGI (reference sequence). The CDR3 has 14 residues. Germline trimming cut 2 bases from V and 5 bases from J; bases unmatched to any gene: 2. The CDR3, as DNA: TGTGCCAGCAGTTACGTAGCGGGGGAAGATACGCAGTATTTT. It yields the protein CASSYVAGEDTQYF.

The chain recombines TRBV29-1 with TRBJ2-1; D is undetermined. The V and J ends lost 6 bases and 0 bases respectively, with 12 bases between them. This CDR3 comprises 14 residues. CDR1 is SQVTM and CDR2 is ANQGSEA in the germline V gene. The CDR3 DNA is TGCAGCGTGGTCCGAGGTGGCTCCTACAATGAGCAGTTCTTC. This codes for CSVVRGGSYNEQFF.

This clonotype turned up a few times. The CDR3, as DNA: TGTGCCAGCACCGCCACAGGGGGCGGACAGCCCCAGCATTTT. Its translation: CASTATGGGQPQHF. The chain joins TRBV6-5 to TRBJ1-5; 9 bases are shared with TRBD1. Trimming cost V 7 bases and J 7 bases; bases outside gene matches: 8. Germline-derived CDR1 and CDR2 are MNHEY and SVGAGI. The CDR3 consists of 14 residues.

This clonotype showed up many times. The chain carries TRBV6-6 and TRBJ1-1; 9 bases are a match to TRBD1. Germline values: CDR1 MNHNY, CDR2 SVGAGI (reference sequence). V shed 2 bases and J 8 bases; nucleotides not matched to a gene: 9. The CDR3 contains 15 residues. The CDR3 bases are TGTGCCAGCAGTTACCCCGGGACAGGGAATGAGGAAGCTTTCTTT. Protein: CASSYPGTGNEEAFF.

The table lists this clonotype with many counts. This chain joins TRBV7-3 and TRBJ2-3; D is uncertain. The CDR3 contains 15 residues. CDR1 and CDR2 from the germline V gene are SGHTA and FQGTGA. Trimming left V 5 bases short and J 4 bases short, with 16 bases between. The CDR3 spells CASSLNPTKADTQYF. The CDR3 DNA follows: TGTGCCAGCAGCCTCAACCCCACTAAAGCAGATACGCAGTATTTT.

This clonotype has at least ten counts. The chain carries TRBV24-1 and TRBJ2-3, with D possibly TRBD1 on 5 matching bases. Per germline, CDR1 KGHDR and CDR2 SFDVKD. Trimming cost V 7 bases and J 4 bases, with 11 bases left between them. The CDR3 is 13 amino acids. CDR3 DNA: TGTGCCACCAGAAAAGGGGTTTCAGATACGCAGTATTTT. Encoded protein: CATRKGVSDTQYF.

This clonotype was seen repeatedly, ten times or more. The chain joins TRBV5-1 to TRBJ1-2, with 8 bases aligning to TRBD1. The CDR3 totals 16 residues. V dropped 3 bases and J dropped 2; count of bases not matched to a gene: 9. Germline CDR1 SGHRS, CDR2 YFSETQ. The DNA for the CDR3 is TGCGCCAGCAGCTGGAACCCGCACAGGGGGAACTATGGCTACACCTTC. Protein: CASSWNPHRGNYGYTF.

This sequence joins TRBV7-3 and TRBJ1-1; tentatively, D is TRBD1 (5 bases). Germline V CDR1 and CDR2: SGHTA, FQGTGA. Trimming cost V 5 bases and J 1 base, with 14 bases left between them. CDR3 length: 15 residues. The CDR3 loop reads CASSPSGGGNTEAFF. As DNA, the CDR3 is TGTGCCAGCAGCCCCTCTGGGGGGGGGAACACTGAAGCTTTCTTT.

The CDR3 region has the DNA TGTGCCAGCAGCTTATTGCGAGGGGAGACCCAGTACTTC. The encoded protein is CASSLLRGETQYF. V and J are TRBV7-9 and TRBJ2-5; weak D call: TRBD2 (5 bases). Germline V gene lookup returns CDR1 SEHNR and CDR2 FQNEAQ (reference sequence). CDR3 length equals 13 residues. Trimming pared 2 bases from V and 5 bases from J, leaving 9 bases between.

Concerning this clonotype itself: This could be a read error, since a much larger clone is one nucleotide away. Since no conserved phenylalanine or tryptophan closes the CDR3, a read error is the likely cause. The chain links TRBV9 to TRBJ2-1; the D gene is possibly TRBD2 (7 bases). CDR3 length: 19 amino acids. Between the trimmed V and J ends, which lost 0 bases and 7 bases, there was a span of 26 bases. The germline gives CDR1 SGDLS, CDR2 YYNGEE. The CDR3 sequence is CASSVAPQTNRGGLNEQFS. CDR3 DNA sequence: TGTGCCAGCAGCGTAGCCCCCCAGACTAATAGGGGGGGCCTGAATGAGCAGTTCTCC.

This clonotype has ten or more counts. The V gene is TRBV7-3, the J gene TRBJ1-6; D not resolved. V was cut by 8 bases and J by 5 bases, with 10 bases left in between. This CDR3 is 13 amino acids long. The germline gives CDR1 SGHTA, CDR2 FQGTGA. For the CDR3, the DNA is TGTGCCAGCGCGGGCAGTAATAATTCACCCCTCCACTTT. Amino acid sequence: CASAGSNNSPLHF.

The sample holds many counts of this clonotype. The V call is TRBV12-3 or TRBV12-4, the J call TRBJ2-1, with D uncertain. CDR3 length equals 14 residues. Trimming shortened V by 6 bases and J by 4 bases, and 13 bases separated the two germline ends. The chain's CDR3 is CASRFGTPYNEQFF. CDR3 sequence (DNA): TGTGCCAGCAGGTTCGGCACACCTTACAATGAGCAGTTCTTC.

The J gene is TRBJ2-7, the V gene TRBV19; maybe TRBD2 (5 bases). Germline assignment: CDR1 LNHDA and CDR2 SQIVND (reference sequence). The CDR3 has 13 amino acids. The V end lost 10 bases, the J end lost 3 bases, and 16 bases lay between the germline ends. The CDR3 DNA follows: TGTGCCACTATGGACTGGTCAAACTACGAGCAGTACTTC. It translates to CATMDWSNYEQYF. Full variable domain (missing parts from reference TRBV19 and TRBJ2-7): DGGITQSPKYLFRKEGQNVTLSCEQNLNHDAMYWYRQDPGQGLRLIYYSQIVNDFQKGDIAEGYSVSREKKESFPLTVTSAQKNPTAFYLCATMDWSNYEQYFGPGTRLTVT.

This clonotype was detected ten times or more. The chain carries TRBV7-2 and TRBJ2-7; TRBD1 or TRBD2 may be the D gene (5 bases each). The CDR3 loop spans 15 amino acids. V was pared by 4 bases and J by 2 bases, with 15 bases between. Germline CDR1 SGHTA, CDR2 FQGNSA. This chain's CDR3 is CASSSRDGSPYEQYF. The CDR3 DNA follows: TGTGCCAGCAGCTCCCGGGACGGGTCCCCCTACGAGCAGTACTTC. The full variable domain, completed using reference TRBV7-2 and TRBJ2-7, is GAGVSQSPSNKVTEKGKDVELRCDPISGHTALYWYRQSLGQGLEFLIYFQGNSAPDKSGLPSDRFSAERTGGSVSTLTIQRTQQEDSAVYLCASSSRDGSPYEQYFGPGTRLTVT.

This clonotype was observed at least ten times. This chain joins TRBV7-2 and TRBJ1-6, with a possible D match to TRBD1 (5 bases). The CDR3 sequence is 17 residues long. The germline CDR1 and CDR2 sequences are SGHTA and FQGNSA. V lost 1 base and J 8 bases, leaving 18 bases between the germline ends. The CDR3 nucleotides are TGTGCCAGCAGCTTAGTTGTAGACAGCCTTACCGATTCACCCCTCCACTTT. Residues: CASSLVVDSLTDSPLHF.

Many counts were recorded for this clonotype. V gene TRBV10-3 combines with J gene TRBJ2-7; D gene uncertain. V lost 8 bases and J lost 0, with 14 bases in between. CDR1 is ENHRY, CDR2 SYGVKD, per germline. The CDR3 runs to 14 residues. DNA of the CDR3: TGTGCCATCGGGCGGAACTTAGACTCCTACGAGCAGTACTTC. It translates to CAIGRNLDSYEQYF.

The J gene is TRBJ1-2, the V gene TRBV4-1, with 8 bases that match TRBD1. The germline V gene encodes CDR1 MGHRA and CDR2 YSYEKL. V was clipped by 0 bases and J by 6 bases; unmatched bases: 6. This CDR3 spans 15 amino acids. The CDR3 DNA follows: TGCGCCAGCAGCCAAGACCAGGGGGCTGGTGATGGCTACACCTTC. This gives the protein CASSQDQGAGDGYTF.

This clonotype has a count of ten or more. The chain couples TRBV28 to TRBJ1-1; a weak D match, TRBD1 (5 bases). CDR1 and CDR2 from the germline V gene are MDHEN and SYDVKM. The V gene lost 1 base and the J gene lost 0 bases, with 12 bases spanning the gap. This CDR3 has 16 residues. The CDR3 reads CASSLSLGGMNTEAFF. The CDR3 bases are TGTGCCAGCAGTTTATCCCTCGGGGGAATGAACACTGAAGCTTTCTTT.

This clonotype occurred many times. This rearrangement joins TRBV6-2 or TRBV6-3 to TRBJ2-3; 10 positions agree with TRBD1. The CDR3 contains 16 residues. J gave up 6 bases and V 2 bases, and 8 bases lay outside the gene matches. Germline-derived CDR1 and CDR2 are MNHEY and SVGEGT. CDR3 protein: CASSYDPGQGKDTQYF. DNA of the CDR3: TGTGCCAGCAGTTACGACCCGGGACAGGGGAAGGATACGCAGTATTTT.

This clonotype was counted many times. V usage is TRBV20-1 and J usage is TRBJ2-1, with 11 bases matching TRBD2. From germline, CDR1 is DFQATT and CDR2 SNEGSKA (reference sequence). This CDR3 region has 15 residues. Trimming cost V 6 bases and J 5 bases; bases outside gene matches: 9. The CDR3 spells CSAGLTSGGDNEQFF. DNA for the CDR3: TGCAGTGCCGGACTCACTAGCGGGGGTGACAATGAGCAGTTCTTC.

This clonotype occurred many times. This rearrangement joins TRBV29-1 to TRBJ2-7, with 10 nucleotides matching TRBD1. CDR1 is SQVTM, CDR2 ANQGSEA, per germline. This CDR3 spans 14 amino acids. The trim removed 5 bases at V and 1 base at J, leaving 5 bases unmatched. CDR3 nucleotides: TGCAGCGTTTACGACAGGGGGCTTTCCTACGAGCAGTACTTC. Protein sequence: CSVYDRGLSYEQYF.